This entry concerns a single T cell receptor (beta chain). The sample is drawn from a study of blood T cell repertoires in COVID-19. Study in general: Samples of COVID-19 (acute and convalescent) were obtained from the United States, Italy and Spain.

The CDR3 length is 18 residues. Trimming stripped 6 bases from V and 4 bases from J, with 25 bases between. Germline V lookup: CDR1 MNHEY, CDR2 SMNVEV (reference sequence). In the original processing: Nucleated cell number was recorded as an estimate derived from reference gene primer amplification. TCRdb's copy holds only in-frame clones and misses some; the assay was immunoSEQ multiplex PCR. The V and J calls and the clone size are those of that table, but D and trimming were determined from the DNA. The sample contains nearly 250,000 clones, about 83% of which appear only once. Participants had their cohort set by participant-reported clinical history. Two negative PCRs, clearance, or symptom resolution characterized the recovered Cohort 3 donors.

What was sequenced was PBMCs or T cells enriched from blood (not recorded which). The chain links TRBV27 to TRBJ1-3, with D unresolved. The sequence was obtained from a woman between 50 and 59 years old who had recovered from COVID-19. The CDR3 reads CASSQTTGWGGRGNTIYF. The CDR3 nucleotides are TGTGCCAGCAGCCAAACAACTGGGTGGGGAGGGAGAGGAAACACCATATATTTT.